This T cell receptor (beta chain) comes out of a study of T cell repertoires in cytomegalovirus infection. Each CDR3 protein gets one entry after TCRdb re-called the reads with MiXCR. The repertoire holds roughly 230,000 distinct CDR3 sequences, with about 7% as singletons. This clonotype was recorded many times. This clonotype originated in a human donor in good health (CMV status not recorded). Some clones in this sample may be carry-over from other donors' samples. Source material: PBMCs.

CDR3 residues: CASSPQGQRNTEAFF. The CDR3 coding sequence is TGTGCCAGCAGTCCCCAGGGGCAGAGGAACACTGAAGCTTTCTTT. This chain uses TRBV12-3 or TRBV12-4 with TRBJ1-1, with a tentative D call TRBD1 (6 bases). Between the trimmed V and J ends, which lost 5 bases and 1 base, there was a span of 14 bases. The CDR3 extends over 15 amino acids.